In this sample, the clone carrying this TCR beta chain turned up once. Its antigen is unknown. The data are from a study of cytomegalovirus exposure and HLA in healthy donors. General study points: Accurate HLA-A and HLA-B prediction from TCR beta sequences was reported for most subjects.

Primers included in the PCR were 60 Vbeta and 13 Jbeta primers. Only in-frame clones appear in the TCRdb table, and some are missing; sequencing was by immunoSEQ multiplex PCR. This sample has roughly 190,000 clones, with 81% found just once. With 3 bases clipped from V and 7 bases from J, the junction kept 12 bases outside the gene matches. Germline V gene sequence: CDR1 SGHAT, CDR2 FQDESV (reference sequence). This CDR3 comprises 16 residues. This chain links TRBV11-1 with TRBJ2-1; TRBD2 matches 7 bases. The sequence was obtained from a man aged 45 to 65 in good health and CMV-seronegative. Material for sequencing was PBMCs. The CDR3 spells CASSFTTGLVTNEQFF. For the CDR3, the DNA is TGTGCCAGCAGCTTTACCACCGGACTAGTTACGAATGAGCAGTTCTTC.